This record concerns one TCR beta chain sequence. The target antigen is unknown. These data are taken from a study of shared clonotypes between healthy human individuals. Here immunoSEQ multiplex PCR was the method, and the copy in TCRdb shows in-frame clones only, minus some. The sample yields under 120,000 clones, about 70% seen once. General study results and limits: Sharing across a handful of donors was seen in roughly 5% of naive CD4 clonotypes.

CDR1 and CDR2 from the germline V gene are MNHEY and SVGAGI. The CDR3 contains 14 residues. The ends were cut back, 7 bases at V and 5 bases at J, with 15 bases in the middle. Sequenced: memory CD8+ T cells sorted from blood. Subset given: CD45RO+ cells pooled with CCR7-negative TemRA cells. The receptor was isolated from a woman aged 30 to 39 in good health. The J gene is TRBJ2-1, the V gene TRBV6-5, with D tentatively TRBD1 or TRBD2 (6 bases each). CDR3 amino acids: CASMAGEEHNEQFF. Here the CDR3 DNA reads TGTGCCAGCATGGCAGGGGAGGAACACAATGAGCAGTTCTTC.